This is a list of T cell receptor beta chains from one sample in a study of type 1 and type 2 diabetes patients. TCRdb reprocessed the multiplex PCR reads via MiXCR and lists one record per CDR3 protein. This sample has 250,000 or so distinct CDR3 sequences, with roughly 50% found just once. Sample: peripheral blood mononuclear cells (PBMCs). These receptors all come from a man in his late teens or twenties with type 2 diabetes. Both conserved end residues are part of each CDR3. D genes are given only for firm matches. Size values are once, few and many counts, or a class for expanded clones, and some rows have none.

d_call	j_call	clone_size	v_call	cdr3_nt	cdr3_aa
TRBD1	TRBJ1-1	NA	TRBV6-5	TGTGCCAGCAGTTACTCGTTTACAGGGGGGATAAGCCCTGAAGCTTTCTTT	CASSYSFTGGISPEAFF
NA	TRBJ1-2	few	TRBV19	TGTGCCAGTAGTGCCGGCTACTATGGCTACACCTTC	CASSAGYYGYTF
NA	TRBJ1-1	few	TRBV10-1	TGCGCCAGCAGTGAGTCGTCGGGGCCCGACACTGAAGCTTTCTTT	CASSESSGPDTEAFF
NA	TRBJ1-3	NA	TRBV12-3/TRBV12-4	TGTGCCAGCCCTTGGGTTGGAAACACCATATATTTT	CASPWVGNTIYF
NA	TRBJ2-7	NA	TRBV6-6	TGTGCCAGTAACTACGGCGGCGGGAACTACGAGCAGTACTTC	CASNYGGGNYEQYF
NA	TRBJ2-7	NA	TRBV11-2	TGTGCCAGCAGCTTGGACGCAGGCTCTGAGTACTTC	CASSLDAGSEYF
TRBD1	TRBJ2-7	NA	TRBV7-2	TGTGCCAGCAGACCGGGACAGGACACCTACGAGCAGTACTTC	CASRPGQDTYEQYF
NA	TRBJ2-5	NA	TRBV25-1	TGTGCCAGCAGTGGGGACGCCTGGGGGACCCAGTACTTC	CASSGDAWGTQYF
TRBD2	TRBJ2-1	NA	TRBV7-9	TGTGCCAGCAGCGTCCTCATAGCGGGAGGGGATCAGTTCTTC	CASSVLIAGGDQFF
NA	TRBJ2-2	NA	TRBV12-5	TGTGCTAGTGGGCGGGACACTAACACCGGGGAGCTGTTTTTT	CASGRDTNTGELFF
NA	TRBJ2-7	NA	TRBV6-1	TGTGCCAGCAGTGAACCCTCTTATCCTGCGCTTTACGAGCAGTACTTC	CASSEPSYPALYEQYF
TRBD2	TRBJ2-1	few	TRBV2	TGTGCCAGCGGTTGGGGCGGACTAGCGGGATACAATGAGCAGTTCTTC	CASGWGGLAGYNEQFF
TRBD1	TRBJ2-7	NA	TRBV19	TGTGCCAGTAGCCCGTCCGGGACAGGGACCTTC	CASSPSGTGTF
TRBD2	TRBJ2-7	NA	TRBV7-8	TGTGCCAGCAGCCATCCGACTAGCAGATTCTACGAGCAGTACTTC	CASSHPTSRFYEQYF
NA	TRBJ2-3	NA	TRBV5-1	TGCGCCAGCAAAACCCATACTAGCACAGATACGCAGTATTTT	CASKTHTSTDTQYF
NA	TRBJ2-5	NA	TRBV10-3	TGTGCCATCAGTGAAGGCGGACGGGGGGAGACCCAGTACTTC	CAISEGGRGETQYF
NA	TRBJ2-7	NA	TRBV7-2	TGTGCCAGCAGCTCCGAGGACGCGGCCTACGAGCAGTACTTC	CASSSEDAAYEQYF
TRBD2	TRBJ2-3	NA	TRBV6-2/TRBV6-3	TGTGCCAGCACCAAAGCGGGGGGCCCTTTCGATACGCAGTATTTT	CASTKAGGPFDTQYF
NA	TRBJ2-7	few	TRBV14	TGTGCCAGCAGCCAAGACCCTCTCAAGGTGAGCTCCTACGAGCAGTACTTC	CASSQDPLKVSSYEQYF
TRBD1	TRBJ2-1	NA	TRBV5-1	TGCGCCAGCAGCTTGAAGACAGGGTTGGGGACCTACAATGAGCAGTTCTTC	CASSLKTGLGTYNEQFF